The clone carrying this TCR beta chain has a handful of counts. The sample comes from a study of blood T cell repertoires in COVID-19. Study at large: Samples taken during acute and convalescent COVID-19 were collected in the United States, Italy and Spain. The cDNA or gDNA used as material had been derived from T cells, B-cell-depleted T cells, or PBMCs.

Germline CDR1 is SGHDT and CDR2 is YYEEEE. V lost 4 bases and J 2 bases, leaving 7 bases between the germline ends. CDR3 length: 14 residues. Sequencing used immunoSEQ multiplex PCR; TCRdb keeps in-frame clones, though not all of them. The table shows around 100,000 clones, with around 88% occurring only once. The sequenced sample was peripheral blood. The source of this sequence is a human donor in a cohort sampled during active COVID-19. The V call is TRBV5-6, the J call TRBJ2-6, with D tentatively TRBD2 (6 bases). The CDR3 reads CASSGGTGANVLTF. CDR3 DNA sequence: TGTGCCAGCAGCGGGGGGACTGGGGCCAACGTCCTGACTTTC.